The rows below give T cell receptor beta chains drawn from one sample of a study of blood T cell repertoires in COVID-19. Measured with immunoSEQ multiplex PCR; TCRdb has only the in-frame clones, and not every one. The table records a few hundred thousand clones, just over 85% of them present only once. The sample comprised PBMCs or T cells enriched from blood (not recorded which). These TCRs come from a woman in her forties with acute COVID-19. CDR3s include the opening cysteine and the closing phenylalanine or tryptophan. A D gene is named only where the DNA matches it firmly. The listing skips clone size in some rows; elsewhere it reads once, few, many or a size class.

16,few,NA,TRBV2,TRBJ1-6,TGTGCCAGCAGCCTAATACAGGGAATCGGCAATTCACCCCTCCACTTT,CASSLIQGIGNSPLHF
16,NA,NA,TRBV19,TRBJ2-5,TGTGCCAGTAGTATAGCGACAGACCCATCGAGGGAGACCCAGTACTTC,CASSIATDPSRETQYF
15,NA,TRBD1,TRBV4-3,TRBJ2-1,TGCGCCAGCAGCCTCGGACAGGGGATGGGCAATGAGCAGTTCTTC,CASSLGQGMGNEQFF
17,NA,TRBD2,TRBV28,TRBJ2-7,TGTGCCAGCAGTTTTGGGACTAGCGGGAGGGCGAGGTACGAGCAGTACTTC,CASSFGTSGRARYEQYF
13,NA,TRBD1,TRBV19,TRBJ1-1,TGTGCCAGTAGTCTCGGGACAGGGGATCGAACTTTCTTT,CASSLGTGDRTFF
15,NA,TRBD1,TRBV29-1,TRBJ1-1,TGCAGCGTTGGGGACAGTAGCCTTATGAACACTGAAGCTTTCTTT,CSVGDSSLMNTEAFF
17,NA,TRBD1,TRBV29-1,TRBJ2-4,TGCAGCGTTTCCGGGACAGGGGACTACTTTCTCAAAAACATTCAGTACTTC,CSVSGTGDYFLKNIQYF
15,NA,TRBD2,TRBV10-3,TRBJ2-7,TGTGCCATCAGTGAGTCGGCTAGCGGCTCCTACGAGCAGTACTTC,CAISESASGSYEQYF
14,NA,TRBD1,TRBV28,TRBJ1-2,TGTGCCAGCAGTTCCGGACAGGGGGTCTTTGGCTACACCTTC,CASSSGQGVFGYTF
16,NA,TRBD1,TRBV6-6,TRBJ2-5,TGTGCCAGCAGTTACTCCGGGACAGGGACCGCAGAGACCCAGTACTTC,CASSYSGTGTAETQYF
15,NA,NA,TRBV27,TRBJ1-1,TGTGCCAGCAGTTTCCGGGGGAGATTGACCACTGAAGCTTTCTTT,CASSFRGRLTTEAFF